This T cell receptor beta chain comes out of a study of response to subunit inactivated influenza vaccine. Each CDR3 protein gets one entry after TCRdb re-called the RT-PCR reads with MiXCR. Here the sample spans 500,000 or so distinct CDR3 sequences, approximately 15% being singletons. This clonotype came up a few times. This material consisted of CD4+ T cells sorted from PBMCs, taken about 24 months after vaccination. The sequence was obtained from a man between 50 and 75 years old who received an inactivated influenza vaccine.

The chain's CDR3 is CSVPSGANVLTF. Here the CDR3 DNA reads TGCAGCGTTCCCTCTGGGGCCAACGTCCTGACTTTC. The chain combines TRBV29-1 with TRBJ2-6; the D is unclear. The CDR3 is 12 residues long. The V end was cut by 5 bases, the J end by 0 bases, with 2 bases between. CDR1 and CDR2 (germline): SQVTM, ANQGSEA.